This T cell receptor (beta chain) was identified during a study of response to subunit inactivated influenza vaccine. TCRdb recomputed calls from the RT-PCR reads with MiXCR, one row per CDR3 protein. The table records 450,000 to 700,000 distinct CDR3 sequences, 11% to 15% of them present only once. Sequenced material: PBMCs from blood, taken 11 to 12 days after vaccination. The sequence derives from a man aged 45-65 years who received an inactivated influenza vaccine.

DNA of the CDR3: TGTGCCAGCAGTGGGACAGACGGACTAGCCCAGTTCTTC. Translation gives CASSGTDGLAQFF. This chain uses TRBV28 with TRBJ2-1, with D possibly matching TRBD2 (8 bases). Germline loops: CDR1 MDHEN, CDR2 SYDVKM. Between the trimmed V and J ends, which lost 5 bases and 13 bases, there was a span of 18 bases. This CDR3 has 13 residues.